The T cell receptor (beta chain) described here comes from a study of Graves' ophthalmopathy and Graves' hyperthyroidism. Study as a whole: Peripheral blood was gathered at first diagnosis, ahead of any treatment whatsoever.

Diagnosis used clinical symptoms, serum thyroxine, TRAb, thyroid ultrasound and orbital computed tomography. The CDR3 has 13 amino acids. Germline-derived CDR1 and CDR2 are DFQATT and SNEGSKA (reference sequence). The ends were cut back, 2 bases at V and 2 bases at J, with 10 bases in the middle. This clonotype has a handful of counts. Using RNA transcripts, the TCR beta CDR3 regions were amplified. RT-PCR in the first round used HTBI primers; a second-round multiplex PCR followed. TCRdb called the multiplex PCR reads again in MiXCR, with one record for every CDR3 protein. Of approximately 460,000 distinct CDR3 sequences listed, approximately 14% are singletons.

This clonotype was sampled from a woman in her twenties or thirties with Graves' ophthalmopathy. The genes are TRBV20-1 and TRBJ2-7, with D possibly being TRBD2 (5 bases). Sequencing input: blood. The CDR3 DNA follows: TGCAGTGCTAGAAGAGCGGAGCCCTACGAGCAGTACTTC. This gives the protein CSARRAEPYEQYF.